This note documents a single T cell receptor beta chain sequence. What it binds is unknown. Using immunoSEQ multiplex PCR, the repertoire was profiled, and TCRdb retains in-frame clones only, with some absent. The sample includes roughly 650,000 clones, 96% of them seen just once. This record comes from a study of shared clonotypes between healthy human individuals. General observations from the study: Naive subsets tended to show greater estimated richness than memory subsets.

V lost 1 base to trimming and J lost 0 bases, with 7 bases between them. This CDR3 has 15 residues. The germline gives CDR1 LNHDA, CDR2 SQIVND (reference sequence). Only CD45RO-negative cells positively selected for CCR7 counted as naive CD8 cells, so terminally differentiated effector memory CD45RA+ cells were excluded. Among the donors, all were Caucasian adults who lived in Nashville, Tennessee. This TCR derives from a young woman in good health. The sample was naive CD8+ T cells sorted from blood. This chain uses TRBV19 with TRBJ2-1; D ambiguous. The CDR3 DNA reads TGTGCCAGTAGTATAGGTGAATTCTCCTACAATGAGCAGTTCTTC. Encoded protein: CASSIGEFSYNEQFF.